The present T cell receptor beta chain was sequenced within a study of T cells in Graves' hyperthyroidism and ophthalmopathy. This clonotype has at least ten counts. What it binds is unknown. Trimming at V came to 0 bases and at J to 3 bases, leaving 5 bases not matched to a gene. The CDR3 has 16 residues. CDR1 is MDHEN, CDR2 SYDVKM, per germline. General study points: With a median lead of approximately six months before onset, the model predicted ophthalmopathy.

Among ophthalmopathy patients, the Clinical Activity Score reached at least 3, the NOSPECS grade reached at least 4, and duration remained under 3 months. Each diagnosis was grounded in clinical symptoms, serum thyroxine and TRAb, thyroid ultrasound, and orbital computed tomography. It was roughly 10 ml of fresh peripheral blood that supplied the PBMCs. The TCR beta CDR3 regions underwent amplification using RNA transcripts as the source. The primer set for the first-round RT-PCR of the TCR CDR3 was HTBI. TCRdb re-analysed the multiplex PCR reads in MiXCR, keeping a single row per CDR3 protein. The sample lists hundreds of thousands of distinct CDR3 sequences; around 22% were seen once.

The receptor was isolated from a woman in her twenties or thirties with Graves' ophthalmopathy. The source material was blood. This sequence joins TRBV28 and TRBJ1-2, with 9 bases lining up with TRBD1. This CDR3 is CASSLWDRGGHYGYTF. In DNA, the CDR3 is TGTGCCAGCAGTTTATGGGACAGGGGAGGTCACTATGGCTACACCTTC.